Shown below are 15 T cell receptor beta chains from a single sample sequenced in a study of cytomegalovirus exposure and HLA in healthy donors. The PCR had 60 Vbeta and 13 Jbeta primers. Clones were read by immunoSEQ multiplex PCR, and TCRdb kept only the in-frame ones, dropping some. Among some 130,000 clones listed, around four fifths were seen once. The sequenced material came from PBMCs. The receptors here all came from a man aged 40-49 years in good health and CMV-seronegative.

This chain joins TRBV6-5 and TRBJ2-2, with 7 bases aligning to TRBD1. The CDR3 totals 14 residues. Germline CDR1 is MNHEY and CDR2 is SVGAGI. Trimming took 9 bases from V and 2 from J; bases not matched to a gene: 6. CDR3 in amino acids: CASGWDRNTGELFF. CDR3 in DNA: TGTGCCAGTGGATGGGACAGAAACACCGGGGAGCTGTTTTTT.

V usage is TRBV7-9 and J usage is TRBJ1-1, with a weak D call TRBD1 (5 bases). This CDR3 contains 13 residues. The V and J ends lost 7 bases and 5 bases respectively, with 14 bases between them. Looked up from germline, CDR1 is SEHNR and CDR2 is FQNEAQ (reference sequence). CDR3 DNA sequence: TGTGCCAGCACCCGGAGGGAGGGGACTGAAGCTTTCTTT. Protein product: CASTRREGTEAFF. Drawing the rest from reference TRBV7-9 and TRBJ1-1, the complete variable domain is DTGVSQNPRHKITKRGQNVTFRCDPISEHNRLYWYRQTLGQGPEFLTYFQNEAQLEKSRLLSDRFSAERPKGSFSTLEIQRTEQGDSAMYLCASTRREGTEAFFGQGTRLTVV.

This CDR3 is CASSLVSTSGEATYEQYF. Written as DNA, the CDR3 is TGCGCCAGCAGCTTGGTGTCCACTAGCGGGGAAGCCACCTACGAGCAGTACTTC. The chain has TRBV5-1 and TRBJ2-7; 10 bases are shared with TRBD2. V lost 0 bases, J lost 2 bases, and 11 bases stayed unmatched. The CDR3 contains 18 residues. CDR1 SGHRS and CDR2 YFSETQ come from the germline V gene.

The CDR3 nucleotides are TGTGCCAGCTCACCAGGGGTGACAGGGGGCTCCGAGCAGTACTTC. Amino acids: CASSPGVTGGSEQYF. The V and J genes are TRBV18 and TRBJ2-7; 10 bases agree with TRBD1. The CDR3 extends over 15 amino acids. The germline V gene has CDR1 KGHSH and CDR2 LQKENI. V lost 2 bases to trimming and J lost 6 bases; unmatched junction nucleotides: 7.

The V gene is TRBV29-1, the J gene TRBJ2-7; tentative D call: TRBD2 (6 bases). V was trimmed by 7 bases and J by 6 bases, leaving 16 bases between them. Germline CDR1 reads SQVTM; CDR2 reads ANQGSEA. CDR3 length equals 12 residues. CDR3 nucleotides: TGCAGCGCAGGAGGGACGGTTGGCGAGCAGTACTTC. Translated, it gives CSAGGTVGEQYF.

The chain links TRBV6-1 to TRBJ2-5; D is uncertain. CDR3 length equals 14 residues. The V gene's germline CDR1 is MNHNS and CDR2 SASEGT. With 2 bases removed from V and 2 bases from J, the gap between germline ends came to 9 bases. CDR3 sequence (DNA): TGTGCCAGCAGTGAATTGGGCAAACAAGAGACCCAGTACTTC. As protein: CASSELGKQETQYF.

The CDR3 here is CATRDRVDRAEAFF. CDR3 coding DNA: TGTGCCACTCGGGACAGGGTAGATCGGGCTGAAGCTTTCTTT. V gene TRBV2 combines with J gene TRBJ1-1; the match to TRBD1 covers 9 bases. Per germline, CDR1 SNHLY and CDR2 FYNNEI. The CDR3 sequence is 14 residues long. Trimming removed 10 bases from V and 6 bases from J; junction bases left unmatched: 12.

The rearrangement joins TRBV9 to TRBJ1-2, with TRBD1 identical over 10 bases. The CDR3 covers 15 residues. Germline V gene data show CDR1 as SGDLS and CDR2 as YYNGEE. J lost 8 bases, V lost 4 bases, and 11 bases had no gene match. The CDR3 coding sequence is TGTGCCAGCAGCCCGACAGGGGGCTCTCGAAGAGGCTACACCTTC. Translating it yields CASSPTGGSRRGYTF.

A single count supports this clone. V gene TRBV5-8 combines with J gene TRBJ1-6; no clear D gene. This CDR3 comprises 16 residues. The V end was cut by 4 bases, the J end by 0 bases, with 11 bases between. CDR1 and CDR2 (germline): SGHTS, YDEGEE. The CDR3 here is CASSLPRTSYNSPLHF. CDR3 coding DNA: TGTGCCAGCAGCCTACCGAGAACCTCCTATAATTCACCCCTCCACTTT. The variable domain in full, with the rest retrieved from reference TRBV5-8 and TRBJ1-6, is EAGVTQSPTHLIKTRGQQATLRCSPISGHTSVYWYQQALGLGLQFLLWYDEGEERNRGNFPPRFSGRQFPNYSSELNVNALELEDSALYLCASSLPRTSYNSPLHFGNGTRLTVT.

The V gene is TRBV7-8, the J gene TRBJ2-1; TRBD2 matches at 8 bases. CDR1 and CDR2 from the germline V gene are SGHVS and FQNEAQ. Trimming removed 5 bases from V and 3 bases from J; junction bases left unmatched: 6. This CDR3 is built from 15 residues. The CDR3 loop is CASSPFRGGYNEQFF. For the CDR3, the DNA is TGTGCCAGCAGCCCCTTCCGGGGGGGCTACAATGAGCAGTTCTTC.

In DNA form, the CDR3 reads TGTGCCAGCAGCTTATACAGGGATAATTCACCCCTCCACTTT. Translating it yields CASSLYRDNSPLHF. V and J are TRBV11-2 and TRBJ1-6; perhaps TRBD1 as D (6 bases). Germline V gives CDR1 SGHAT, CDR2 FQNNGV. V was shortened by 2 bases and J by 5 bases, with 7 bases between the two germline ends. This CDR3 comprises 14 residues.

The chain is built from TRBV2 and TRBJ2-1; 9 nucleotides match TRBD2. Per the germline V gene, CDR1 is SNHLY and CDR2 is FYNNEI. V was pared by 3 bases and J by 6 bases, with 6 bases of the junction left unmatched. The CDR3 loop spans 15 amino acids. CDR3 residues: CASSEAAGGCNEQFF. The CDR3 nucleotides read TGTGCCAGCAGTGAGGCAGCGGGAGGTTGCAATGAGCAGTTCTTC.

The J gene is TRBJ1-1, the V gene TRBV2; D call uncertain. Trimming removed 6 bases from V and 0 bases from J, with 11 bases in between. The CDR3 runs 14 residues. Germline V lookup: CDR1 SNHLY, CDR2 FYNNEI. For the CDR3, the DNA is TGTGCCAGCAGCTTTTCCTTAATGAACACTGAAGCTTTCTTT. Its translation: CASSFSLMNTEAFF.

The sample holds one count of this clone. The V call is TRBV19, the J call TRBJ1-1; possible D gene TRBD1, 5 bases. CDR3 length: 13 residues. CDR1 is LNHDA, CDR2 SQIVND, per germline (reference sequence). Between the trimmed V and J ends, which lost 8 bases and 4 bases, there was a span of 14 bases. The CDR3 loop reads CASRKGGTTEAFF. CDR3 in DNA: TGTGCCAGTCGGAAAGGAGGGACCACTGAAGCTTTCTTT.

The rearrangement links TRBV7-9 to TRBJ2-7; D not resolved. The ends were cut back, 1 base at V and 0 bases at J, with 4 bases in the middle. The germline CDR1 and CDR2 sequences are SEHNR and FQNEAQ (reference sequence). The CDR3 consists of 13 residues. DNA for the CDR3: TGTGCCAGCAGCTTAGACAGCTCCTACGAGCAGTACTTC. This encodes CASSLDSSYEQYF.